This TCR beta chain emerged from a study of T-cell reconstitution after alpha-beta-depleted transplantation in children. The CDR3 is 15 residues long. Germline values: CDR1 SEHNR, CDR2 FQNEAQ (reference sequence). The V and J ends lost 0 bases and 3 bases respectively, with 11 bases between them. It was with unique molecular identifiers that the TCRbeta library was prepared. MiXCR, applied by TCRdb to the PCR reads, yields one record per CDR3 protein. The sample consists of about 270,000 distinct CDR3 sequences, roughly 9.5% of them appearing once. This clonotype showed up just a few times. The sample consisted of PBMCs from the stem cell graft donor, taken from the stem cell graft. This sequence joins TRBV7-9 and TRBJ1-1, with D hard to call. This receptor was obtained from a human donor who donated a stem cell graft to a child with SCID. The CDR3 DNA is TGTGCCAGCAGCTTAGCTCCGGGTCCTGACACTGAAGCTTTCTTT. This codes for CASSLAPGPDTEAFF.